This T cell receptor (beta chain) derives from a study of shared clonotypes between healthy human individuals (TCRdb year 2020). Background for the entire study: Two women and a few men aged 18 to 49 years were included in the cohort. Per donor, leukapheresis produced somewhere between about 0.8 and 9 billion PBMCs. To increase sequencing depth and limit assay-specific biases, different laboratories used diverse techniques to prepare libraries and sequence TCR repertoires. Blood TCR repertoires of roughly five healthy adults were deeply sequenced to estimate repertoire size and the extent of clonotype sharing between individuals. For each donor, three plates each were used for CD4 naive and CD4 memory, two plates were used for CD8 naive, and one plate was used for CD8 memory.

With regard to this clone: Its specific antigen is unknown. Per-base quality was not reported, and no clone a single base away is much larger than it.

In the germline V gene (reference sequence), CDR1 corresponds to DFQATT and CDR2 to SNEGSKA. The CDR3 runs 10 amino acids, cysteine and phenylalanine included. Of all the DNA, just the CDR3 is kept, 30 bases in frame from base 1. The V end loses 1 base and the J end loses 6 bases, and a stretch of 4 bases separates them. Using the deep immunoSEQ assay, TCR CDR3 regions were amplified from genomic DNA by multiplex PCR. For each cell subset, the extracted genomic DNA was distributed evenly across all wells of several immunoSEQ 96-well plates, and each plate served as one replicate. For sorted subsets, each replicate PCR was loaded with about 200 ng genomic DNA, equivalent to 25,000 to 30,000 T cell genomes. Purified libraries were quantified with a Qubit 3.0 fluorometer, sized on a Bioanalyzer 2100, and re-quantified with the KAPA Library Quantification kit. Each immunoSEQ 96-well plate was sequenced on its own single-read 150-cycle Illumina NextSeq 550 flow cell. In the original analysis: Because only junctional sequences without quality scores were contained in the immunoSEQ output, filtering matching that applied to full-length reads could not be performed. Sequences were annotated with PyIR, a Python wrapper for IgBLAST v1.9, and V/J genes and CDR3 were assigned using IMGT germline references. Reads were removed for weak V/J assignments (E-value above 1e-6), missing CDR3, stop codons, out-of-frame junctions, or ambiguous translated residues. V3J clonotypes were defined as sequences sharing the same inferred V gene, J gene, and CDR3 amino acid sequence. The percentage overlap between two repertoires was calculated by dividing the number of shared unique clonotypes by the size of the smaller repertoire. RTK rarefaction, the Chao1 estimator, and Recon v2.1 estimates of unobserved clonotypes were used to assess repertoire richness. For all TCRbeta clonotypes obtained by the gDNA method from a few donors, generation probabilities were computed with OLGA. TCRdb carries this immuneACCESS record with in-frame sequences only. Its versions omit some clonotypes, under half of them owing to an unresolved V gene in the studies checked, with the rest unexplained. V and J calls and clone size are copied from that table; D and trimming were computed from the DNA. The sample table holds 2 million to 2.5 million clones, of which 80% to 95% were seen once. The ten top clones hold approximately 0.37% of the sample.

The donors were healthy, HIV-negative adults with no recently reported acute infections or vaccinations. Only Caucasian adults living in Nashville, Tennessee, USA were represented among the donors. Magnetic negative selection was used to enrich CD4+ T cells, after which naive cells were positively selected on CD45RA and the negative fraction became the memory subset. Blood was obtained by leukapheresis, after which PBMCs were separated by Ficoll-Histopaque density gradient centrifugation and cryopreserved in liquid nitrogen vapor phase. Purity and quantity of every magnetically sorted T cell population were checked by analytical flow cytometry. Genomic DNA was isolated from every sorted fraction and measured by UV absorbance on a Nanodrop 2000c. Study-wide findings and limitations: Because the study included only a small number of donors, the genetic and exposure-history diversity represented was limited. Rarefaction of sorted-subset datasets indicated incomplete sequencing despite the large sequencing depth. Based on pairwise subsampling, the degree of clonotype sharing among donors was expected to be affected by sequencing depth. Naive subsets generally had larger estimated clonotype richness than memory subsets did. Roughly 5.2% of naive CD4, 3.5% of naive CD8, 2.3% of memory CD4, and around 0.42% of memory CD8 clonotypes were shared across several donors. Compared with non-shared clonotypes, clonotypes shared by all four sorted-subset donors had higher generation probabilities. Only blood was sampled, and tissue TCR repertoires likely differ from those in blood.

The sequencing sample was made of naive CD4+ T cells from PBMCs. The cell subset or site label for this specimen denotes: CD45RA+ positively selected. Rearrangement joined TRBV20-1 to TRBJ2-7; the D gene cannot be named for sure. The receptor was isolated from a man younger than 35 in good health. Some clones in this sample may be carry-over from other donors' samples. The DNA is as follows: TGCAGTGCTAGAGTCGGCGAGCAGTACTTC. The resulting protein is CSARVGEQYF.